This T cell receptor beta chain came from a study of CD8+CD57+ T cells in acquired aplastic anemia. Overall study context: Sorted CD4+ and CD8+ cells gave a mean 3.2 ug DNA, range roughly 0.19 to 30 ug.

Concerning this clonotype itself: Its antigen is undetermined. Possible read error: a much larger clone is one base away.

General study findings and limits: Significance was not reached for CD8+ Simpson's diversity between patients and controls. Over 25 shared CD8+ CDR3s appeared highly expressed within patients' immunodominant clones.

Sequencing involved patients with CD8+CD57+ cell expansion previously shown by flow cytometry. A severe acquired aplastic anemia diagnosis applied to all patients. There are 16 residues in the CDR3. Trimming took 4 bases from V and 0 from J, leaving 11 bases between them. Per the germline V gene, CDR1 is SGHDT and CDR2 is YYEEEE. TCR beta VDJ and CDR3 were profiled, and genomic DNA was the template. TCRdb fed the reads into MiXCR, producing one record per CDR3 protein. The top ten clones hold about 7.8% of a sample with fewer than 250,000 distinct CDR3 sequences, around half of them seen once. Sequenced sample: sorted CD4+, CD8+, or CD8+CD57+ T cells (not recorded which) from PBMCs. The chain links TRBV5-6 to TRBJ1-6; D is unclear. This TCR was sampled from a human donor with aplastic anemia. The chain's CDR3 is CASSPAGSSYNSPLHF. The CDR3 DNA sequence: TGTGCCAGCAGCCCGGCGGGGAGCTCCTATAATTCACCCCTCCACTTT. Together with reference TRBV5-6 and TRBJ1-6, the CDR3 gives the full variable domain: DAGVTQSPTHLIKTRGQQVTLRCSPKSGHDTVSWYQQALGQGPQFIFQYYEEEERQRGNFPDRFSGHQFPNYSSELNVNALLLGDSALYLCASSPAGSSYNSPLHFGNGTRLTVT.